The clone carrying this T cell receptor (beta chain) was seen only a few times. Per the original methods: The assay estimated nucleated cells by amplifying reference gene primers. Assay used: immunoSEQ multiplex PCR; TCRdb lists only in-frame clones, some missing. V and J calls plus clone size are reproduced from that table; the DNA served to infer D and trimming. Of 30,000 to 45,000 clones listed, about 77% were seen once; the top ten hold 30% to 35%. This entry is derived from a study of blood T cell repertoires in COVID-19. Across the whole study: Samples taken during acute and convalescent COVID-19 were collected in the United States, Italy and Spain. T cells, B-cell-depleted T cells, or PBMCs provided the cDNA or gDNA that served as material.

This CDR3 contains 18 residues. Germline V gene data show CDR1 as LNHDA and CDR2 as SQIVND (reference sequence). The ends lost 5 bases at V and 0 bases at J; junction bases unmatched: 12. This TCR was sampled from a man in his sixties with acute or convalescent COVID-19. Sequences were obtained from peripheral blood. The chain has TRBV19 and TRBJ2-1; 8 nucleotides match TRBD2. CDR3: CASSPRRLALSSYNEQFF. DNA of the CDR3: TGTGCCAGTAGTCCCCGGAGACTAGCGTTAAGCTCCTACAATGAGCAGTTCTTC.